These 20 T cell receptor beta chains originate from one sample sequenced in a study of T cells in localized non-small cell lung cancer. Produced via immunoSEQ multiplex PCR; TCRdb's table is partial and in-frame only. The sample includes roughly 30,000 clones, around 81% of them seen just once. The source was peripheral blood mononuclear cells, collected before any cancer treatment. These receptors were collected from a man aged 35-75 years with stage III lung adenocarcinoma.

CDR3 in DNA: TGTGCCAGTACTAGACAGGGGTATGCCGGTTCAGAGACCCAGTACTTC. It yields the protein CASTRQGYAGSETQYF. V usage is TRBV19 and J usage is TRBJ2-5, with 8 bases lining up with TRBD1. The CDR3 is made up of 16 amino acids. Germline-derived CDR1 and CDR2 are LNHDA and SQIVND (reference sequence). After removal of 7 bases from V and 4 bases from J, the junction contained 14 bases not matched to a gene.

This clone was observed a handful of times. The chain combines TRBV11-1 with TRBJ2-4; unclear D gene. Germline CDR1 and CDR2: SGHAT and FQDESV (reference sequence). Trimming left V 5 bases short and J 5 bases short, with 10 bases between. The CDR3 extends over 13 amino acids. Here the CDR3 reads CASSQDRENIQYF. The CDR3 nucleotides read TGTGCCAGCAGCCAGGACCGGGAAAACATTCAGTACTTC.

This chain links TRBV2 with TRBJ1-2; D might be TRBD1 (5 bases). The CDR3 spans 13 residues. The V gene's germline CDR1 is SNHLY and CDR2 FYNNEI. Trimming shortened V by 8 bases and J by 4 bases, and 14 bases separated the two germline ends. The CDR3 DNA reads TGTGCCAGCGGCGGGGGATGGGGCTATGGCTACACCTTC. Residues: CASGGGWGYGYTF.

This chain uses TRBV6-1 with TRBJ2-7, with D perhaps matching TRBD1 (6 bases). CDR1 and CDR2 from the germline V gene are MNHNS and SASEGT. The CDR3 contains 15 residues. Trimming pared 7 bases from V and 0 bases from J, leaving 16 bases between. The CDR3 is CASKPTGLSSYEQYV. Here the CDR3 DNA reads TGTGCCAGCAAGCCTACAGGGCTAAGCTCCTACGAGCAGTACGTC.

The chain has TRBV10-3 and TRBJ2-1, with D unclear. This CDR3 has 16 residues. Trimming took 0 bases from V and 7 from J, leaving 16 bases between them. CDR1 is ENHRY, CDR2 SYGVKD, per germline. In DNA, the CDR3 is TGTGCCATCAGTGAGTCGAGTGATATTTTAGGGAATGAGCAGTTCTTC. This encodes CAISESSDILGNEQFF.

As DNA, the CDR3 is TGTGCCAGTACGACAGTTAGCAATCAGCCCCAGCATTTT. It codes for CASTTVSNQPQHF. The chain has TRBV19 and TRBJ1-5; possible D gene TRBD1, 5 bases. The CDR3 is made up of 13 amino acids. Per the germline V gene, CDR1 is LNHDA and CDR2 is SQIVND (reference sequence). Deletions cut 7 bases from V and 0 bases from J, with 7 bases between.

The J gene is TRBJ2-7, the V gene TRBV5-4, with TRBD2 matching over 15 bases. The CDR3 length is 15 residues. V gave up 3 bases and J gave up 7 bases; unmatched junction bases: 5. Germline lookup yields CDR1 SGHNT and CDR2 YYREEE (reference sequence). The CDR3 region is CASSYGLAGGKEQYF. CDR3 DNA sequence: TGTGCCAGCAGCTATGGACTAGCGGGAGGGAAGGAGCAGTACTTC.

The rearrangement uses TRBV21-1 and TRBJ2-7; TRBD2 is the table's D call and was not checked against the DNA. TRBV21-1 is recorded as a pseudogene. The CDR3 loop spans 17 amino acids. The CDR3 reads CASSKARSGGPSYEQYV. CDR3 sequence (DNA): TGTGCCAGCAGCAAAGCGCGGAGCGGGGGGCCTTCCTACGAGCAGTACGTC.

This chain connects TRBV6-5 to TRBJ2-7; 9 bases are a match to TRBD1. The CDR3 length is 14 residues. J gave up 6 bases and V 6 bases, and 9 bases lay outside the gene matches. Germline CDR1 reads MNHEY; CDR2 reads SVGAGI. CDR3 sequence (DNA): TGTGCCAGCAGCCGAACTCTGACAGGGGGCGAGCAGTACTTC. Protein sequence: CASSRTLTGGEQYF.

This chain links TRBV5-1 with TRBJ1-2; TRBD1 might be the D (5 bases). With 0 bases removed from V and 5 bases from J, the gap between germline ends came to 8 bases. Germline V CDR1 and CDR2: SGHRS, YFSETQ. The CDR3 spans 13 residues. The CDR3 loop reads CASSLEWGYGYTF. Written as DNA, the CDR3 is TGCGCCAGCAGCTTGGAATGGGGGTATGGCTACACCTTC.

CDR3 nucleotides: TGTGCCATCTCTCCCATGGGCACAGATACGCAGTATTTT. It codes for CAISPMGTDTQYF. The V and J genes are TRBV10-3 and TRBJ2-3; no clear D. CDR1 is ENHRY, CDR2 SYGVKD, per germline. Trimming took off 8 bases at V and 1 base at J, with 10 bases between the two ends. There are 13 residues in the CDR3.

The rearrangement links TRBV7-2 to TRBJ2-5, with 7 bases fitting TRBD1. The CDR3 extends over 15 amino acids. J was trimmed by 1 base and V by 2 bases; bases with no gene match: 4. From germline, CDR1 is SGHTA and CDR2 FQGNSA. CDR3 nucleotide sequence: TGTGCCAGCAGCTTAACAGGGGTCTTCCAAGAGACCCAGTACTTC. It is translated as CASSLTGVFQETQYF.

The chain combines TRBV4-1 with TRBJ1-6, with TRBD1 as a possible D gene (5 bases). This CDR3 is built from 16 residues. The V gene lost 1 base and the J gene lost 0 bases, with 7 bases spanning the gap. From germline, CDR1 is MGHRA and CDR2 YSYEKL. CDR3 bases: TGCGCCAGCAGCCAAGGGGACCGCTCCTATAATTCACCCCTCCACTTT. Amino acids: CASSQGDRSYNSPLHF.

The chain links TRBV28 to TRBJ2-5; D remains ambiguous. The CDR3 spans 16 residues. Germline lookup yields CDR1 MDHEN and CDR2 SYDVKM. Trimming took 3 bases from V and 4 from J, leaving 18 bases between them. This chain's CDR3 is CASSFDSDAPGETQYF. For the CDR3, the DNA is TGTGCCAGCAGTTTCGATTCGGATGCCCCAGGAGAGACCCAGTACTTC.

The chain joins TRBV5-4 to TRBJ1-6, with TRBD1 identical over 8 bases. The CDR3 contains 15 residues. Looked up from germline, CDR1 is SGHNT and CDR2 is YYREEE (reference sequence). V shed 5 bases and J 6 bases; nucleotides not matched to a gene: 7. In DNA form, the CDR3 reads TGTGCCAGCAGTCTGACAGGGGACGGTAATTCACCCCTCCACTTT. As protein: CASSLTGDGNSPLHF.

This chain joins TRBV1 and TRBJ1-2; TRBD1 is taken as the D call from the table, unchecked against the DNA. TRBV1 is tagged as a pseudogene. This CDR3 has 14 amino acids. The CDR3 DNA is TGCACCAGCAGCCAAACAAGACAGGGGTATGGCTACACCTTC. Translated: CTSSQTRQGYGYTF.

The chain combines TRBV28 with TRBJ1-2; D may be TRBD1 (6 bases). This CDR3 comprises 17 residues. Trimming removed 6 bases at V and 4 bases at J, with 24 bases between. Looked up from germline, CDR1 is MDHEN and CDR2 is SYDVKM. The CDR3 protein is CASSPSDRRGSSYGYTF. The CDR3 DNA is TGTGCCAGCAGCCCTTCCGACAGGAGGGGATCTAGCTATGGCTACACCTTC.

The V and J genes are TRBV7-9 and TRBJ2-5, with D uncertain. Trimming took off 2 bases at V and 1 base at J, with 11 bases between the two ends. The CDR3 runs 15 residues. Germline lookup yields CDR1 SEHNR and CDR2 FQNEAQ (reference sequence). The CDR3, as DNA: TGTGCCAGCAGCTTACCCCTAGTGACCCAAGAGACCCAGTACTTC. This codes for CASSLPLVTQETQYF.

The chain recombines TRBV5-1 with TRBJ2-7; perhaps D is TRBD1 or TRBD2 (5 bases each). The germline gives CDR1 SGHRS, CDR2 YFSETQ. This CDR3 is 15 amino acids long. V was pared by 0 bases and J by 3 bases, with 13 bases between. The CDR3 sequence: CASSLDTGTYYEQYF. The CDR3 coding sequence is TGCGCCAGCAGCTTGGATACCGGGACCTACTACGAGCAGTACTTC. Complete variable domain (other parts from reference TRBV5-1 and TRBJ2-7): KAGVTQTPRYLIKTRGQQVTLSCSPISGHRSVSWYQQTPGQGLQFLFEYFSETQRNKGNFPGRFSGRQFSNSRSEMNVSTLELGDSALYLCASSLDTGTYYEQYFGPGTRLTVT.

The chain employs TRBV5-1 and TRBJ2-2, with D unresolved. Per the germline V gene, CDR1 is SGHRS and CDR2 is YFSETQ. V lost 1 base, J lost 0 bases, and 10 bases lay in between. The CDR3 length is 16 residues. The CDR3 nucleotides read TGCGCCAGCAGCTTGAGGCCCCAAACGAACACCGGGGAGCTGTTTTTT. Translating gives CASSLRPQTNTGELFF.